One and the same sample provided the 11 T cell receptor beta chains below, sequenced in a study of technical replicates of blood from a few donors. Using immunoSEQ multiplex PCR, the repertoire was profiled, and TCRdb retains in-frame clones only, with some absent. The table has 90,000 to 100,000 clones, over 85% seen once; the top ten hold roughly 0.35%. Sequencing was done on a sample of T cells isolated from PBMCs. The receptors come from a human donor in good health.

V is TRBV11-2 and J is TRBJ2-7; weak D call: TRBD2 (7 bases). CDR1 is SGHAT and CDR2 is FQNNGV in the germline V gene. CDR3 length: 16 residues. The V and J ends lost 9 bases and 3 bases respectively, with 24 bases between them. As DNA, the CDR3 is TGTGCCAGTAGCACGAGGGGGGGCATTGGGATCTACGAGCAGTACTTC. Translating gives CASSTRGGIGIYEQYF.

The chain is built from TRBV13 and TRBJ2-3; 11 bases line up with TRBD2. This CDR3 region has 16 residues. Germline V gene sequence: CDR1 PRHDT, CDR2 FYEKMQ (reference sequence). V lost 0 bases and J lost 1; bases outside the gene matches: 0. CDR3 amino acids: CASSLGTSGGTDTQYF. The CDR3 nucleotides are TGTGCCAGCAGCTTAGGGACTAGCGGGGGCACAGATACGCAGTATTTT.

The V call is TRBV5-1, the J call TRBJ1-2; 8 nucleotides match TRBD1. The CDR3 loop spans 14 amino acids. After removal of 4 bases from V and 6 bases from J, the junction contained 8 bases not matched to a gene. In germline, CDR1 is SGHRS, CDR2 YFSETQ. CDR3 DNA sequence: TGCGCCAGCAGCCACAGGGGGGATGTCGATGGCTACACCTTC. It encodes CASSHRGDVDGYTF.

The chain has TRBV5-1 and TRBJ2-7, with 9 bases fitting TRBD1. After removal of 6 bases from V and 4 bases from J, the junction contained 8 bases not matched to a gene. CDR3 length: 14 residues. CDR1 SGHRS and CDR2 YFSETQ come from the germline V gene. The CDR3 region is CASKNTGGVYEQYF. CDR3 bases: TGCGCCAGCAAGAACACAGGGGGCGTATACGAGCAGTACTTC.

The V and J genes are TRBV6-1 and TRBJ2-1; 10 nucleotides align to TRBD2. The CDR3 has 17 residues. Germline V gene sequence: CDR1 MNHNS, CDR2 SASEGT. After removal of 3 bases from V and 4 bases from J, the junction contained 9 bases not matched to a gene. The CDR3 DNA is TGTGCCAGCAGTGACGGTTTTCTAGCGGGAGCATACAATGAGCAGTTCTTC. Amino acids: CASSDGFLAGAYNEQFF.

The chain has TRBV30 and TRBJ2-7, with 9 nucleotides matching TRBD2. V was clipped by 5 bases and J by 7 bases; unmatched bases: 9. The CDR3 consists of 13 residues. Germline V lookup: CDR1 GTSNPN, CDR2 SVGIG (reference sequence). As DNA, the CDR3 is TGTGCCTGGGGAAAGCGGGAGGCTGGGGAGCAGTACTTC. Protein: CAWGKREAGEQYF.

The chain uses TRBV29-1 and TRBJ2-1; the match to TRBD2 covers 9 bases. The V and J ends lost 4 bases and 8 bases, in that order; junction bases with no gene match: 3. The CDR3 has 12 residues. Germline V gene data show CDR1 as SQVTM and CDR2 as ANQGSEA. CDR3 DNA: TGCAGCGTTGGAAGCGGGAGGCATGAGCAGTTCTTC. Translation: CSVGSGRHEQFF.

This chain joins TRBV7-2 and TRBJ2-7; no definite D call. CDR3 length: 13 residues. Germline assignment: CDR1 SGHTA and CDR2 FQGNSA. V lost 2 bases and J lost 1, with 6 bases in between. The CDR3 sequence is CASSLLTSYEQYF. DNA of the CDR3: TGTGCCAGCAGCTTATTAACTTCCTACGAGCAGTACTTC.

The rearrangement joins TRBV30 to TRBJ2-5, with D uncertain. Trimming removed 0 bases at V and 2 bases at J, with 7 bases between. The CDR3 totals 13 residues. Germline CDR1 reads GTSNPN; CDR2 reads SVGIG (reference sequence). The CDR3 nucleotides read TGTGCCTGGAGTGTACGGGTTCAAGAGACCCAGTACTTC. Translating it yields CAWSVRVQETQYF. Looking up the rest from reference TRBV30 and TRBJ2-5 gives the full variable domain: SQTIHQWPATLVQPVGSPLSLECTVEGTSNPNLYWYRQAAGRGLQLLFYSVGIGQISSEVPQNLSASRPQDRQFILSSKKLLLSDSGFYLCAWSVRVQETQYFGPGTRLLVL.

The CDR3 nucleotides are TGCGCCAGCAGCCAAACCGGGACAGGGGAACAGTTCTTC. Protein sequence: CASSQTGTGEQFF. This sequence joins TRBV5-1 and TRBJ2-1; TRBD1 aligns across 10 bases. J lost 13 bases, V lost 4 bases, and 8 bases had no gene match. Looked up from germline, CDR1 is SGHRS and CDR2 is YFSETQ. CDR3 size: 13 residues.

The CDR3 DNA reads TGCGCCAGCAGCCAAAGTCAGGGCGCCGGAAACACCATATATTTT. Translation gives CASSQSQGAGNTIYF. The rearrangement uses TRBV4-1 and TRBJ1-3; D possibly corresponds to TRBD1 (5 bases). The CDR3 length is 15 residues. Trimming cost V 2 bases and J 4 bases, with 12 bases left between them. Per germline, CDR1 MGHRA and CDR2 YSYEKL.